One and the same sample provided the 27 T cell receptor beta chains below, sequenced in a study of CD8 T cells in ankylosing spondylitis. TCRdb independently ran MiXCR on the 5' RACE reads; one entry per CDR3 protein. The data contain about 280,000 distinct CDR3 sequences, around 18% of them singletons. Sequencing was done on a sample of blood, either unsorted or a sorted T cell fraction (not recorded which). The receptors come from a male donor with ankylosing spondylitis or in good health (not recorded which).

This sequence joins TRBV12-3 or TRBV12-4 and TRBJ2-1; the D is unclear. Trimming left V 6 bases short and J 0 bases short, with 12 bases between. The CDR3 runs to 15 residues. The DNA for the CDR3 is TGTGCCAGCAGGTCGGCATCTAGCTCCTACAATGAGCAGTTCTTC. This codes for CASRSASSSYNEQFF.

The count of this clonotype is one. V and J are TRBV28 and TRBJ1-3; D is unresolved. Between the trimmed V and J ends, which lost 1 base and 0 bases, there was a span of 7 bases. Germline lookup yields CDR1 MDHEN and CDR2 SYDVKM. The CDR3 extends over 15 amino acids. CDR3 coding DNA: TGTGCCAGCAGTTTATCAGTGGCCTCTGGAAACACCATATATTTT. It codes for CASSLSVASGNTIYF.

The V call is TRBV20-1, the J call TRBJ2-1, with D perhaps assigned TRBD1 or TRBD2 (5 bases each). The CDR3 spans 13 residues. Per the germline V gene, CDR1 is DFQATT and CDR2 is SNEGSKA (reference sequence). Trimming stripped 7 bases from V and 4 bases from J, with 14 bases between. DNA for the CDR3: TGCAGTGTTGGGGGAAGGGTTTACAATGAGCAGTTCTTC. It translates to CSVGGRVYNEQFF.

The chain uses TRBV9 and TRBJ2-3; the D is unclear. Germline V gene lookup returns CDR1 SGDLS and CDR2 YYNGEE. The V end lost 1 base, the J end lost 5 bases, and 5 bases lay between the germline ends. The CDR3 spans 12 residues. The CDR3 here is CASSVSGDTQYF. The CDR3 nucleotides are TGTGCCAGCAGCGTATCCGGAGATACGCAGTATTTT. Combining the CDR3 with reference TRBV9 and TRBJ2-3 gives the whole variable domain DSGVTQTPKHLITATGQRVTLRCSPRSGDLSVYWYQQSLDQGLQFLIQYYNGEERAKGNILERFSAQQFPDLHSELNLSSLELGDSALYFCASSVSGDTQYFGPGTRLTVL.

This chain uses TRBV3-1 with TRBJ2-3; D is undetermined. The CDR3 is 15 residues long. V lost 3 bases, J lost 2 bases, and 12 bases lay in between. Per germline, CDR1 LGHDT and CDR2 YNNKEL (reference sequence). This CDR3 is CASSHEVGNTDTQYF. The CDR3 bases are TGTGCCAGCAGCCACGAGGTGGGGAACACAGATACGCAGTATTTT.

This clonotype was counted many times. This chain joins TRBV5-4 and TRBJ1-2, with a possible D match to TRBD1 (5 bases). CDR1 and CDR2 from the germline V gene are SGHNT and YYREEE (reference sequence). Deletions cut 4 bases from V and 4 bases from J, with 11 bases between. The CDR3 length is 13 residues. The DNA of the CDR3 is TGTGCCAGCAGCCCAGACAGCGTCTATGGCTACACCTTC. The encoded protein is CASSPDSVYGYTF.

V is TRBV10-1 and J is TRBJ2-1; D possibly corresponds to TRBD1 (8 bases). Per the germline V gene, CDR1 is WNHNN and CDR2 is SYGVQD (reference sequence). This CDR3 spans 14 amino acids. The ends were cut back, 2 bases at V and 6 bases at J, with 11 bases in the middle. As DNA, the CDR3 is TGCGCCAGCAGTGAGAACAGGGGGGGCAATGAGCAGTTCTTC. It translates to CASSENRGGNEQFF.

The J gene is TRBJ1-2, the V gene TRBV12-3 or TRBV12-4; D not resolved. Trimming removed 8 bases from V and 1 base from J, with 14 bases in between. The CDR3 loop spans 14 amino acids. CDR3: CASLKRGLNYGYTF. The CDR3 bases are TGTGCCAGCCTAAAACGTGGGCTTAACTATGGCTACACCTTC.

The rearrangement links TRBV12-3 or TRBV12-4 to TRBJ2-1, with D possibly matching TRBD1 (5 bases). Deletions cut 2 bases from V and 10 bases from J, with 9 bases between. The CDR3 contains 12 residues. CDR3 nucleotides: TGTGCCAGCAGTTTATGGGGCCACGAGCAGTTCTTC. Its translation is CASSLWGHEQFF.

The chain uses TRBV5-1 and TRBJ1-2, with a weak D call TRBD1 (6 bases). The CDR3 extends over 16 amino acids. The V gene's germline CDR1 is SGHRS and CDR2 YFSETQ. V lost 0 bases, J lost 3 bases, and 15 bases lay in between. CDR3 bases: TGCGCCAGCAGCTTGGATCCCTCGACAGGCGACTATGGCTACACCTTC. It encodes CASSLDPSTGDYGYTF.

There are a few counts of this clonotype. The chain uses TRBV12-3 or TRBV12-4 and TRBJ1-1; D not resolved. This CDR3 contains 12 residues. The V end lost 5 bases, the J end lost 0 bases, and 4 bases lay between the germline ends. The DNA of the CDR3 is TGTGCCAGCAGTAACATGAACACTGAAGCTTTCTTT. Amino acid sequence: CASSNMNTEAFF.

DNA of the CDR3: TGTGCCAGCAGAGCTCCCCCGGGACAGGGAAACACTGAAGCTTTCTTT. This sequence encodes CASRAPPGQGNTEAFF. The rearrangement uses TRBV6-1 and TRBJ1-1, with 9 bases aligning to TRBD1. Germline V gene sequence: CDR1 MNHNS, CDR2 SASEGT. The CDR3 is made up of 16 amino acids. V was pared by 6 bases and J by 2 bases, with 10 bases of the junction left unmatched.

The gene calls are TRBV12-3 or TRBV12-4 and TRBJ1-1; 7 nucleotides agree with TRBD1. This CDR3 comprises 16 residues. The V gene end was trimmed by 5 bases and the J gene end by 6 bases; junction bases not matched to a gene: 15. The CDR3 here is CASSPSPGGAFAEAFF. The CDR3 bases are TGTGCCAGCAGTCCGTCCCCAGGGGGAGCGTTTGCTGAAGCTTTCTTT.

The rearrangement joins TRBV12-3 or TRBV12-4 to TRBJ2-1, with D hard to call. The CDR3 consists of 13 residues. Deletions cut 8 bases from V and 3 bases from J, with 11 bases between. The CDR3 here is CASDTSSYNEQFF. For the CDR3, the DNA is TGTGCCAGCGACACTTCCAGCTACAATGAGCAGTTCTTC.

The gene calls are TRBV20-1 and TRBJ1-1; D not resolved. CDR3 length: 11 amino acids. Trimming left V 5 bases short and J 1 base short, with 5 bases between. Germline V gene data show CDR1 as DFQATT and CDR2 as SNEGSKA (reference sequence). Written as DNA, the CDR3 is TGCAGTGCTCTTCGGAACACTGAAGCTTTCTTT. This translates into CSALRNTEAFF.

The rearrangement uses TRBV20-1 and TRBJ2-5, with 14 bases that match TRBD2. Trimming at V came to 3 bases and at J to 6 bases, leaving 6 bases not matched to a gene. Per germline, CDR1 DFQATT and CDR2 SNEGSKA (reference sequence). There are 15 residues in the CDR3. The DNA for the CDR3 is TGCAGTGCTAGCTGGACTAGCGGGGGGTGGAAGACCCAGTACTTC. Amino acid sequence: CSASWTSGGWKTQYF.

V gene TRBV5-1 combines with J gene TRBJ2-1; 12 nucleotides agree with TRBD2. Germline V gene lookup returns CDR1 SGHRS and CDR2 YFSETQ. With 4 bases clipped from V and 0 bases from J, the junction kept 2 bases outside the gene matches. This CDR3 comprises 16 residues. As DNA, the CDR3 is TGCGCCAGCAGCCTAGCGGGAGGGCTCTCCTACAATGAGCAGTTCTTC. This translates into CASSLAGGLSYNEQFF.

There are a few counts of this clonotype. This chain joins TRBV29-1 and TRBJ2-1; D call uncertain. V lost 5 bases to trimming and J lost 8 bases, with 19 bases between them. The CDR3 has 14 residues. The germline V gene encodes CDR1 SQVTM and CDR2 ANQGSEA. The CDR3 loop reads CSVPKGLQVDEQFF. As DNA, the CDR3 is TGCAGCGTTCCAAAGGGCTTGCAGGTGGATGAGCAGTTCTTC.

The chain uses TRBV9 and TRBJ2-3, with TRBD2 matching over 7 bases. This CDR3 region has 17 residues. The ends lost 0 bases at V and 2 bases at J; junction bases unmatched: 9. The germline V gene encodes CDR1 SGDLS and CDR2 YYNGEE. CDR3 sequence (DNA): TGTGCCAGCAGCGTAGAATCCCCAGCGGGGTACACAGATACGCAGTATTTT. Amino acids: CASSVESPAGYTDTQYF. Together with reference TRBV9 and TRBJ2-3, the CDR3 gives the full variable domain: DSGVTQTPKHLITATGQRVTLRCSPRSGDLSVYWYQQSLDQGLQFLIQYYNGEERAKGNILERFSAQQFPDLHSELNLSSLELGDSALYFCASSVESPAGYTDTQYFGPGTRLTVL.

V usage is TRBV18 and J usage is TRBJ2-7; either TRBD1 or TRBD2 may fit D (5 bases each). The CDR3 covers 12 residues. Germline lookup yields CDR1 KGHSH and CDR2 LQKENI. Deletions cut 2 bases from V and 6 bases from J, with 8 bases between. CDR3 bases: TGTGCCAGCTCACCAACGGGACGCGAGCAGTACGTC. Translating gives CASSPTGREQYV.

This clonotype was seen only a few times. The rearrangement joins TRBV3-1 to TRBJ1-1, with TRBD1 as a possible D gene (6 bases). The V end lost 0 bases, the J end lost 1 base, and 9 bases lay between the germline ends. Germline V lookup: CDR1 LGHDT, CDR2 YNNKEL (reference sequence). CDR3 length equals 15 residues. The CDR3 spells CASSQEGRGNTEAFF. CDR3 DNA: TGTGCCAGCAGCCAAGAGGGCAGGGGGAACACTGAAGCTTTCTTT.

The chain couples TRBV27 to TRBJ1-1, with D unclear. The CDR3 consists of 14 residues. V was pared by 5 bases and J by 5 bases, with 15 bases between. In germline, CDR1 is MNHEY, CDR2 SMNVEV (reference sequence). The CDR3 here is CASSQGLFRTEAFF. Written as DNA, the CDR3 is TGTGCCAGCAGTCAAGGGCTTTTCCGGACTGAAGCTTTCTTT.

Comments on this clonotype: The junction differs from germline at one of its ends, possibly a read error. The CDR3, as DNA: TGTGCCAGTAGTAGCATTAGCAATGAGCAGCTCTTC. This sequence encodes CASSSISNEQLF. V gene TRBV19 combines with J gene TRBJ2-1; no firm D call. The length of the CDR3 is 12 residues. Per the germline V gene, CDR1 is LNHDA and CDR2 is SQIVND (reference sequence). The full variable domain, completed using reference TRBV19 and TRBJ2-1, is DGGITQSPKYLFRKEGQNVTLSCEQNLNHDAMYWYRQDPGQGLRLIYYSQIVNDFQKGDIAEGYSVSREKKESFPLTVTSAQKNPTAFYLCASSSISNEQLFGPGTRLTVL.

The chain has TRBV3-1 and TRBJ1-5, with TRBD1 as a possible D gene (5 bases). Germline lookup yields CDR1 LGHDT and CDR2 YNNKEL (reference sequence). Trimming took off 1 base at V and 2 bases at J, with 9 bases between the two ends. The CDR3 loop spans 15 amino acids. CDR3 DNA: TGTGCCAGCAGCCAAGGAGGACAAGGCAATCAGCCCCAGCATTTT. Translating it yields CASSQGGQGNQPQHF.

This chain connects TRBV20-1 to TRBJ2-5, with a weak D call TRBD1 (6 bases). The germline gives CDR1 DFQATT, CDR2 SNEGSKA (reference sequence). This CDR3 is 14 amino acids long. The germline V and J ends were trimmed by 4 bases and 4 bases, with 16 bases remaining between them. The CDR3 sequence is CSAKSNRAAETQYF. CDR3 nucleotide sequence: TGCAGTGCTAAATCAAACAGGGCCGCAGAGACCCAGTACTTC.

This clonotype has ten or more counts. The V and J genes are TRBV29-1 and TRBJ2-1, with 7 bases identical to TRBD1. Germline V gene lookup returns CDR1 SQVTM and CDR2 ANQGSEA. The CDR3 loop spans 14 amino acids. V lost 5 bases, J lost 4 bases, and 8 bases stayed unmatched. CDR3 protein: CSVLLWTGYNEQFF. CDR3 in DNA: TGCAGCGTTTTATTGTGGACAGGTTACAATGAGCAGTTCTTC.

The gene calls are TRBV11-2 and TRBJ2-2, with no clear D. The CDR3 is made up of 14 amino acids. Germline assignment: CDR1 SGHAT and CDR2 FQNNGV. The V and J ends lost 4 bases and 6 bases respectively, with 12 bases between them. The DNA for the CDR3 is TGTGCCAGCAGCTCTCTTGCGGACGCCGGGGAGCTGTTTTTT. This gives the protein CASSSLADAGELFF.